This T cell receptor beta chain was observed in a study of post-analysis software for immune sequencing data. Notes on the study in general: Co-batched samples clustered tightly together by F measure. Patients used about 5 TRBV segments, including TRBV5-6, TRBV5-1 and TRBV20-1, more often than controls.

This clonotype was observed a few times. Its specificity is not known. Germline assignment: CDR1 LNHDA and CDR2 SQIVND (reference sequence). CDR3 length equals 17 residues. V was clipped by 7 bases and J by 7 bases; unmatched bases: 13. Incorporated into the TCR beta cDNA libraries were unique molecular identifiers, which served to reduce PCR and sequencing biases. TCRdb recomputed calls from the PCR reads with MiXCR, one row per CDR3 protein. The sample lists fewer than 850,000 distinct CDR3 sequences, more than 45% occurring once. This clonotype was obtained from a girl between 10 and 17 years old with multiple sclerosis. Source material: blood. The V gene is TRBV19, the J gene TRBJ1-6, with 10 nucleotides matching TRBD1. Written as DNA, the CDR3 is TGTGCCAGTACCGATGGAGACAGGGGGCGGTCCAATTCACCCCTCCACTTT. Its translation: CASTDGDRGRSNSPLHF.